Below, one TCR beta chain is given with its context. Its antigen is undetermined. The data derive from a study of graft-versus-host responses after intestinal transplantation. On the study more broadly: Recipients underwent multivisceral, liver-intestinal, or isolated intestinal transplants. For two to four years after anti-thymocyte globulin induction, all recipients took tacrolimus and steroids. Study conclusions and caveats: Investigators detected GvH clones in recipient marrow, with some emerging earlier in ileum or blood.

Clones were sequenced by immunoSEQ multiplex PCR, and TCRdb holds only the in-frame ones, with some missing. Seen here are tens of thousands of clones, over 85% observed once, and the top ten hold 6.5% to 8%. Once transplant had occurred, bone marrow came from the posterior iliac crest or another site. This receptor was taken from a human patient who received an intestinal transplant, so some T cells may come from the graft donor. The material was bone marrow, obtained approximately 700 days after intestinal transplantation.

CDR3 region: CASSHDRGRRYGYTF. CDR3 bases: TGTGCCAGCAGCCATGACAGGGGGCGCCGCTATGGCTACACCTTC. This chain connects TRBV7-9 to TRBJ1-2; TRBD1 matches 10 bases. The junction had 7 bases not matched to a gene; V was cut back by 5 bases and J by 4 bases. The germline CDR1 and CDR2 sequences are SEHNR and FQNEAQ (reference sequence). The CDR3 extends over 15 amino acids.